This T cell receptor beta chain was obtained from a study of blood T cells in healthy people across ages. Broader study findings: Per-million-T-cell TCR beta diversity fell roughly linearly with age.

The use of a sample-barcoded 5' primer and a J-beta primer mix characterized a second PCR of about 6 to 11 cycles. TCRdb independently ran MiXCR on the 5' RACE reads; one entry per CDR3 protein. The table shows about 1.5 million distinct CDR3 sequences, with roughly 40% occurring only once. Trimming at V came to 9 bases and at J to 1 base, leaving 13 bases not matched to a gene. The CDR3 sequence is 16 residues long. The germline CDR1 and CDR2 sequences are MNHNS and SASEGT. Comments on this clonotype: Its antigen is undetermined.

The clonotype comes from a woman under 30 in good health. The rearrangement links TRBV6-1 to TRBJ2-3, with TRBD2 matching 7 bases. The specimen sequenced was blood. CDR3 amino acids: CARPSSGIPRTDTQYF. The CDR3 DNA follows: TGTGCCAGACCCTCCAGCGGGATCCCTCGCACAGATACGCAGTATTTT.